A selection of T cell receptor beta chains follows, all from one sample in a study of technical replicates of blood from a handful of donors. Method: immunoSEQ multiplex PCR; TCRdb's copy keeps in-frame clones and lacks some. This table holds about 61,000 clones, 70% to 90% found once. The sequenced sample consisted of PBMCs. The receptors stem from a human donor in good health. Some clones in this sample may be carry-over from other donors' samples. Each CDR3 is given without its conserved first and last residue. Only some rows state a clone size, as once, few, many or a class for expanded clones.

V	size	J	CDR3
TRBV19	.	TRBJ2-7	ASPSPPRTAWRNEQY
TRBV10-3	.	TRBJ2-7	ASSHLGTASSYEQY
TRBV12-5	.	TRBJ2-7	ASGLVVAESLGEQY
TRBV6-6	.	TRBJ1-1	ASRQGTREAF
TRBV29-1	.	TRBJ1-1	SVRPDPGTEAF
TRBV5-6	.	TRBJ2-3	ASILTGLAAGTDTQY
TRBV11-2	.	TRBJ2-7	AIRRWGAGGNSYEQY
TRBV6-6	.	TRBJ1-1	ASSPDRAAF
TRBV5-6	.	TRBJ2-1	ASSLYGLAGAAEQF
TRBV29-1	.	TRBJ1-2	SARDPVRLSYT
TRBV14	.	TRBJ1-1	ASSLTGFSYAF
TRBV5-8	.	TRBJ1-2	ASSRTVWQYGYT
TRBV25-1	.	TRBJ2-3	ASSESGNTDTQY
TRBV5-1	.	TRBJ2-1	ASSIQGEPYNEQF
TRBV7-9	once	TRBJ1-6	ASSDGTGPIGPLH
TRBV7-8	.	TRBJ1-5	ASSLALGRVSNQPQH
TRBV6-5	.	TRBJ2-2	ARSRTGELF
TRBV10-3	.	TRBJ2-7	ATWGGGTSSYEQY
TRBV5-1	.	TRBJ2-5	ASSLTDQETQY
TRBV29-1	few	TRBJ2-7	SVRGQGINEQY
TRBV10-3	.	TRBJ2-3	AITGQRTDTQY
TRBV6-6	.	TRBJ2-7	ASTFAGTAGEQY
TRBV6-4	.	TRBJ2-2	ASRRQGDTGELF
TRBV15	.	TRBJ2-5	ATSRDGGQGKETQY
TRBV19	.	TRBJ2-7	ASGPGSADDEQY
TRBV10-3	few	TRBJ2-7	ATALSAQGADEQY
TRBV18	few	TRBJ1-1	ASSPDRGTEAF
TRBV10-3	few	TRBJ2-5	ATRVAMQDGETQY
TRBV5-4	.	TRBJ1-4	ASSSLGGTATNEKLF
TRBV5-1	.	TRBJ1-2	ASSLGQGAYGYT
TRBV9	.	TRBJ2-7	ASSGGTSSYEQY
TRBV6-6	.	TRBJ2-1	ASSQRTSYNEQF
TRBV7-9	.	TRBJ1-2	ASSLSTANYGYT
TRBV19	.	TRBJ1-2	ASTGGGADYGYT
TRBV5-4	few	TRBJ2-7	ASSLVPGGFYEQY
TRBV7-2	.	TRBJ1-2	ASSLDRGPGYT
TRBV6-6	.	TRBJ2-5	ASSYAEGGPEETQY
TRBV2	.	TRBJ2-7	ASSDSNASYEQY
TRBV6-5	.	TRBJ1-1	ASSYSRDTEAF
TRBV6-4	.	TRBJ2-3	ASSETGSTDTQY
TRBV7-3	few	TRBJ2-2	ASSLGSGELF
TRBV5-4	.	TRBJ1-1	ASSKGTGGGMYTEAF
TRBV5-1	.	TRBJ2-7	ASSLGLATLYEQY
TRBV19	.	TRBJ2-5	ASSPSQETQY
TRBV5-4	.	TRBJ2-7	ASSLDAGPYEQY
TRBV19	.	TRBJ2-3	ASSREFSDTQY
TRBV6-5	.	TRBJ2-7	ASSFNPSYEQY
TRBV10-3	many	TRBJ1-1	AISESGWSLNTEAF
TRBV7-9	once	TRBJ1-2	ASSGLGTGRSGGYT
TRBV5-1	.	TRBJ1-1	ASSLVRGNTEAF
TRBV2	.	TRBJ1-5	ASGQDRGRSSNQPQH
TRBV7-2	.	TRBJ2-7	ASSSRGTRGSYEQY
TRBV6-1	.	TRBJ1-4	ACLGRTNEKLF
TRBV5-4	.	TRBJ2-7	ASSLWPRFYEQY
TRBV6-5	once	TRBJ1-6	ASSYSTGQNSPLH